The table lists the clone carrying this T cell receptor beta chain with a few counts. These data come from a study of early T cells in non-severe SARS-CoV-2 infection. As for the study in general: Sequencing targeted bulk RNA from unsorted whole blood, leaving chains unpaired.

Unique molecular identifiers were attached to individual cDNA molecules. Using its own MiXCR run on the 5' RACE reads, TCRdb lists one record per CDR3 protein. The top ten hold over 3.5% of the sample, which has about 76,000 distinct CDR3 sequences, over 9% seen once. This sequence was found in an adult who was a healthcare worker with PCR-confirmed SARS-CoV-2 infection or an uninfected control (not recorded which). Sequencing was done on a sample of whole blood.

The CDR3 nucleotides are TGCGCCAGCACGAACAGGGGGCGCGGGTACGAGCAGTACTTC. Encoded protein: CASTNRGRGYEQYF. This chain joins TRBV5-1 and TRBJ2-7, with 9 nucleotides matching TRBD1. Germline trimming cut 6 bases from V and 4 bases from J; bases unmatched to any gene: 8. Germline-derived CDR1 and CDR2 are SGHRS and YFSETQ. The CDR3 sequence is 14 residues long.